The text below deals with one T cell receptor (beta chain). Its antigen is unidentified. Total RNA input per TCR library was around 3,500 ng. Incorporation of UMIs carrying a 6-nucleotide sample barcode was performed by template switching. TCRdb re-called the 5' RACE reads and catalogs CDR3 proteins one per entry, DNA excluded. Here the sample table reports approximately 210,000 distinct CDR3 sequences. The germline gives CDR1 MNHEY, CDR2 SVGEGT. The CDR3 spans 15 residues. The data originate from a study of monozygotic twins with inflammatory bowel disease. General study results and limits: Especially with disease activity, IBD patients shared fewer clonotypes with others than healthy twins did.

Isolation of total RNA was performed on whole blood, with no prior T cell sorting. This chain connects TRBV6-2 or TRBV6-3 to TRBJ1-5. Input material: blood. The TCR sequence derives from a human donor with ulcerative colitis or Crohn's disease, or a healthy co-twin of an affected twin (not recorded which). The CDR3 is CASSNPSPSNQPQHF.